Listed below are T cell receptor beta chains from one sample, sequenced in a study of shared clonotypes between healthy human individuals. Produced via immunoSEQ multiplex PCR; TCRdb's table is partial and in-frame only. The repertoire consists of some 2 million clones, with about 95% occurring once and the leading ten covering approximately 1.2%. What was sequenced was naive CD8+ T cells sorted from blood. The receptors originated from a man younger than 30 in good health. Both conserved end residues are part of each CDR3. Each record gives: CDR3 protein, CDR3 DNA, D gene, clone size, J gene, V gene. A D gene is named only where the DNA matches it firmly. Only some rows state a clone size, as once, few, many or a class for expanded clones.

CASSLREGTEAFF TGTGCCAGCAGTTTACGTGAGGGCACTGAAGCTTTCTTT NA NA TRBJ1-1 TRBV28
CASSVGQGTNEKLFF TGTGCCAGCAGCGTAGGACAGGGGACTAATGAAAAACTGTTTTTT TRBD1 NA TRBJ1-4 TRBV9
CASSLGNNPYEQYF TGTGCCAGCAGTTTGGGGAACAATCCCTACGAGCAGTACTTC NA NA TRBJ2-7 TRBV5-6
CASRITAGTDTQYF TGTGCCAGCAGGATCACAGCGGGCACAGATACGCAGTATTTT NA NA TRBJ2-3 TRBV6-5
CASSPRQGLAKNIQYF TGTGCCAGCAGCCCCAGACAGGGACTAGCCAAAAACATTCAGTACTTC NA NA TRBJ2-4 TRBV7-9
CASLSQTGDYGYTF TGTGCCAGCTTATCACAGACAGGCGATTATGGCTACACCTTC NA NA TRBJ1-2 TRBV6-1
CASSLSRGKAKNIQYF TGTGCCAGCAGCTTGTCGAGAGGGAAAGCCAAAAACATTCAGTACTTC NA once TRBJ2-4 TRBV5-6
CASSQLGQGWVQYEQFF TGTGCCAGCAGCCAACTGGGACAGGGGTGGGTACAATATGAGCAGTTCTTC TRBD1 NA TRBJ2-1 TRBV27
CASSFSWDNEQFF TGTGCCAGCAGCTTCTCCTGGGACAATGAGCAGTTCTTC NA NA TRBJ2-1 TRBV7-9
CARRELKPGLADEQYF TGTGCCAGGCGCGAATTAAAACCGGGACTAGCGGACGAGCAGTACTTC TRBD2 NA TRBJ2-7 TRBV25-1
CASSLGVDTIYF TGTGCCAGCAGCTTAGGCGTGGACACCATATATTTT NA once TRBJ1-3 TRBV13
CASNHLPSGGDETQYF TGTGCCAGCAACCACCTTCCGAGCGGGGGGGATGAGACCCAGTACTTC TRBD2 NA TRBJ2-5 TRBV6-6
CASSVDPGTYNEQFF TGTGCCAGCAGCGTCGACCCGGGGACCTACAATGAGCAGTTCTTC NA once TRBJ2-1 TRBV9
CASSLGGFETQYF TGTGCCAGCAGCTTAGGGGGTTTCGAGACCCAGTACTTC NA NA TRBJ2-5 TRBV7-9
CASSVIGNNYGYTF TGTGCCAGTAGTGTAATCGGGAATAACTATGGCTACACCTTC NA NA TRBJ1-2 TRBV19
CASSSTQGNQPQHF TGTGCCAGCAGCTCGACTCAGGGCAATCAGCCCCAGCATTTT NA NA TRBJ1-5 TRBV5-6
CAISESTESYEQYF TGTGCCATCAGTGAGTCAACCGAGTCCTACGAGCAGTACTTC NA once TRBJ2-7 TRBV10-3
CASADLSGGSGEQFF TGTGCTAGTGCCGATCTATCAGGGGGCTCGGGTGAGCAGTTCTTC TRBD1 NA TRBJ2-1 TRBV12-5
CASSVGGQTGELFF TGTGCCAGCAGCGTAGGGGGCCAGACCGGGGAGCTGTTTTTT NA NA TRBJ2-2 TRBV9
CASSLFSYEQYF TGTGCCAGCAGCTTGTTCTCCTACGAGCAGTACTTC NA NA TRBJ2-7 TRBV5-4
CASGGETYEQYF TGTGCCAGCGGGGGCGAAACCTACGAGCAGTACTTC NA NA TRBJ2-7 TRBV9
CASSSHSGQETQYF TGTGCCAGCAGTAGTCACAGTGGGCAAGAGACCCAGTACTTC NA NA TRBJ2-5 TRBV7-9
CASSLGTEAFF TGTGCCAGTAGTTTGGGGACTGAAGCTTTCTTT NA NA TRBJ1-1 TRBV19
CAISGTSGGHSYEQYF TGTGCCATCAGTGGAACTAGCGGGGGCCACTCCTACGAGCAGTACTTC TRBD2 NA TRBJ2-7 TRBV10-3
CASSSDRGQAEAFF TGTGCCAGCAGCTCAGACAGGGGTCAGGCTGAAGCTTTCTTT TRBD1 NA TRBJ1-1 TRBV13
CASRPLVGWGETQYF TGTGCCAGCAGACCGCTGGTGGGCTGGGGAGAGACCCAGTACTTC NA NA TRBJ2-5 TRBV27
CAWAGNMNTEAFF TGTGCCTGGGCGGGCAATATGAACACTGAAGCTTTCTTT NA NA TRBJ1-1 TRBV30
CASSESGGDNEQFF TGCGCCAGCAGTGAGTCTGGGGGGGACAATGAGCAGTTCTTC TRBD2 NA TRBJ2-1 TRBV10-1
CASSLGQGLNNEQFF TGTGCCAGCAGTTTGGGACAGGGCCTAAACAATGAGCAGTTCTTC TRBD1 once TRBJ2-1 TRBV27
CAWDWGRTNTGELFF TGTGCCTGGGATTGGGGAAGAACGAACACCGGGGAGCTGTTTTTT NA NA TRBJ2-2 TRBV30
CASSKMGHTYPDNSPLHF TGCGCCAGCAGTAAAATGGGACATACCTACCCCGATAATTCACCCCTCCACTTT NA NA TRBJ1-6 TRBV23-1
CASSNGQGTYNEQFF TGTGCCAGCAGTAATGGACAGGGAACTTACAATGAGCAGTTCTTC TRBD1 NA TRBJ2-1 TRBV6-5
CASSYSAGNQETQYF TGTGCCAGCAGTTACTCTGCCGGAAACCAAGAGACCCAGTACTTC NA NA TRBJ2-5 TRBV6-5
CASSLDTSGGRDTDTQYF TGTGCCAGCAGTTTGGATACTAGCGGGGGGCGTGACACAGATACGCAGTATTTT TRBD2 NA TRBJ2-3 TRBV27
CASSQVAGFSYEQYF TGCGCCAGCAGCCAAGTCGCGGGGTTCTCCTACGAGCAGTACTTC NA NA TRBJ2-7 TRBV4-1
CASRATPGTSGNTGELFF TGTGCCAGCAGAGCCACACCTGGGACTAGCGGGAACACCGGGGAGCTGTTTTTT TRBD2 NA TRBJ2-2 TRBV9
CASLDDRASGNTIYF TGTGCCAGTCTGGATGACAGGGCCTCTGGAAACACCATATATTTT TRBD1 NA TRBJ1-3 TRBV7-9
CSVELAVGYTGELFF TGCAGCGTGGAACTAGCGGTAGGCTACACCGGGGAGCTGTTTTTT TRBD2 NA TRBJ2-2 TRBV29-1
CASSLSRSEQFF TGTGCCAGCAGCTTGAGCCGGAGTGAGCAGTTCTTC NA once TRBJ2-1 TRBV7-9
CASSLGQTSYGYTF TGTGCCAGCAGTTTGGGACAGACTTCATATGGCTACACCTTC TRBD1 NA TRBJ1-2 TRBV7-9
CASSANSYYGYTF TGTGCCAGCAGTGCTAACAGTTACTATGGCTACACCTTC NA once TRBJ1-2 TRBV6-1
CASSQAHQGYTEAFF TGCGCCAGCAGCCAAGCCCACCAGGGGTACACTGAAGCTTTCTTT NA once TRBJ1-1 TRBV4-1
CASSFGGNTIYF TGTGCCAGCAGTTTCGGCGGAAACACCATATATTTT NA NA TRBJ1-3 TRBV28
CASSLGGPNTEAFF TGTGCCAGCAGTCTAGGGGGCCCGAACACTGAAGCTTTCTTT TRBD1 NA TRBJ1-1 TRBV27
CASSLAGEYQETQYF TGTGCCAGCAGTCTGGCGGGGGAATACCAAGAGACCCAGTACTTC TRBD2 NA TRBJ2-5 TRBV11-1
CASSLIGGLNTEAFF TGTGCCAGCAGCTTGATTGGGGGTTTGAACACTGAAGCTTTCTTT NA NA TRBJ1-1 TRBV5-4
CSVDGASGRAYNEQFF TGCAGCGTTGATGGGGCTAGCGGGAGGGCGTACAATGAGCAGTTCTTC TRBD2 NA TRBJ2-1 TRBV29-1
CASSTRTGHPEAFF TGTGCCAGTAGTACCCGGACAGGCCACCCTGAAGCTTTCTTT TRBD1 NA TRBJ1-1 TRBV19
CASSEIQDRGTDTQYF TGTGCCAGCAGTGAAATCCAGGACAGGGGCACAGATACGCAGTATTTT TRBD1 NA TRBJ2-3 TRBV2
CASSPWDGPYEQYF TGCGCCAGCAGCCCATGGGACGGACCCTACGAGCAGTACTTC NA NA TRBJ2-7 TRBV5-1
CASRTDRVPNQPQHF TGTGCCAGCAGAACCGACAGGGTTCCCAATCAGCCCCAGCATTTT TRBD1 NA TRBJ1-5 TRBV28